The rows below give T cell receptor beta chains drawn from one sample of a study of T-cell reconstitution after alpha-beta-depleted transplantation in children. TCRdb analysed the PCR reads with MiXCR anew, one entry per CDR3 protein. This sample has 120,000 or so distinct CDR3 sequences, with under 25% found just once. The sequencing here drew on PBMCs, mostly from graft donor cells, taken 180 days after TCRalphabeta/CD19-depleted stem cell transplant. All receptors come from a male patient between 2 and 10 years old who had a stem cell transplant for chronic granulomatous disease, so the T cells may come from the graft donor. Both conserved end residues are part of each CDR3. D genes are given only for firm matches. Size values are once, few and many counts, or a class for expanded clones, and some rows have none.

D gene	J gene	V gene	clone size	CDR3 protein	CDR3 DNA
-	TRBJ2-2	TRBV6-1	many	CASRSIQRGLTGELFF	TGTGCCAGCAGGAGTATCCAGCGAGGTTTAACCGGGGAGCTGTTTTTT
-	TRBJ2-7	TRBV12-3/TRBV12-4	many	CASSLCEQYF	TGTGCCAGCAGTTTGTGCGAGCAGTACTTC
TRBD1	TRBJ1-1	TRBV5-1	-	CASSSGQGRMNTEAFF	TGCGCCAGCAGCTCAGGACAGGGCCGCATGAACACTGAAGCTTTCTTT
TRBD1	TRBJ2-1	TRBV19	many	CASSSHLGQGYVEQFF	TGTGCCAGTAGTAGCCACCTGGGACAGGGGTACGTTGAGCAGTTCTTC
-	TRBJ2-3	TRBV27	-	CASSFGADLVRDTQYF	TGTGCCAGCAGTTTTGGGGCAGATCTAGTTCGGGATACGCAGTATTTT
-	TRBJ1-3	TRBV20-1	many	CSVRMTSGNTIYF	TGCAGCGTCCGGATGACCAGTGGAAACACCATATATTTT
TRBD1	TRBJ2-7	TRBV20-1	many	CSAFTGVSYEQYF	TGCAGTGCTTTTACAGGGGTTTCCTACGAGCAGTACTTC
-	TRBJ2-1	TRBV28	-	CASRANGNEQFF	TGTGCCAGCAGAGCGAATGGGAATGAGCAGTTCTTC
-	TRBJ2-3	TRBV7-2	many	CASSLWADTQYF	TGTGCCAGCAGCTTATGGGCAGATACGCAGTATTTT
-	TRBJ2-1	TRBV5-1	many	CASRGASSYNEQFF	TGCGCCAGCAGGGGAGCGAGCTCCTACAATGAGCAGTTCTTC
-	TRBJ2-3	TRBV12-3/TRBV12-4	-	CASRFTAGTADTQYF	TGTGCCAGCAGGTTTACGGCAGGGACTGCAGATACGCAGTATTTT
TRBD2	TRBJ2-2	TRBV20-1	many	CSAREPKGLAGGRPGELFF	TGCAGTGCTAGAGAACCCAAAGGACTAGCGGGAGGGCGGCCCGGGGAGCTGTTTTTT
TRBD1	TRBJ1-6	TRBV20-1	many	CSASDPEQGEVSPLHF	TGCAGTGCTAGCGACCCCGAACAGGGGGAGGTTTCACCCCTCCACTTT
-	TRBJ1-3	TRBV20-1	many	CSARNSGLSGNTIYF	TGCAGTGCTAGAAACAGCGGACTCTCTGGAAACACCATATATTTT
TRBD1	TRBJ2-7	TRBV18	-	CASSRDSSSYEQYF	TGTGCCAGCTCAAGGGACAGCAGCTCCTACGAGCAGTACTTC
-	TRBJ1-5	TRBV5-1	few	CASSPDSSNQPQHF	TGCGCCAGCAGCCCCGACAGTAGCAATCAGCCCCAGCATTTT
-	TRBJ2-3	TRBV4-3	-	CASSQDLVSPDTQYF	TGCGCCAGCAGCCAAGACCTTGTCTCACCAGATACGCAGTATTTT
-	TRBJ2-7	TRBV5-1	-	CASSPKTASYEQYF	TGCGCCAGCAGCCCAAAAACCGCCTCCTACGAGCAGTACTTC
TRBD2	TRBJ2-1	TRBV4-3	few	CASSRIAGGYNEQFF	TGCGCCAGCAGCAGAATAGCGGGGGGCTACAATGAGCAGTTCTTC
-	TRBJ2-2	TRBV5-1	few	CASSSSTTGELFF	TGCGCCAGCAGCTCATCTACCACCGGGGAGCTGTTTTTT
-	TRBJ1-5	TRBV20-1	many	CSAVRSNQPQHF	TGCAGTGCAGTGCGTAGCAATCAGCCCCAGCATTTT
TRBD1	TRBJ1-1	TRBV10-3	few	CAMRRGTGPNTEAFF	TGTGCCATGCGACGTGGGACAGGACCTAACACTGAAGCTTTCTTT
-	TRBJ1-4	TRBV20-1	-	CSASRGKLFF	TGCAGTGCTAGCAGGGGTAAACTGTTTTTT
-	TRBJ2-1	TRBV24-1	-	CATSDLRRDGSYNEQFF	TGTGCCACCAGTGATTTAAGAAGGGATGGATCCTACAATGAGCAGTTCTTC